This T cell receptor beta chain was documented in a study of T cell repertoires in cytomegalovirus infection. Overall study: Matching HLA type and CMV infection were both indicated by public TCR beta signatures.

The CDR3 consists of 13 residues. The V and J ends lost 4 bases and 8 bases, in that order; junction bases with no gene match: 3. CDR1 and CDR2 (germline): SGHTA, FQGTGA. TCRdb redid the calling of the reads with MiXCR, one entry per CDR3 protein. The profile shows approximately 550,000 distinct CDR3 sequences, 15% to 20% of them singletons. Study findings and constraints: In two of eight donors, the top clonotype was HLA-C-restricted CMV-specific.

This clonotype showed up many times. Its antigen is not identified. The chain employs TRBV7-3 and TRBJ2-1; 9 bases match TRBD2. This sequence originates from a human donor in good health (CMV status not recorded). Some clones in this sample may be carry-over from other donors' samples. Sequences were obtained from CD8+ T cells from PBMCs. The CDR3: CASSSRLADEQFF. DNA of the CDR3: TGTGCCAGCAGCTCTAGACTAGCGGATGAGCAGTTCTTC.